What follows are 27 T cell receptor beta chains derived from one specimen sequenced in a study of T cell responses to AZD1222 COVID-19 vaccine. Sequencing was performed with immunoSEQ multiplex PCR; in TCRdb, only in-frame clones are kept and a portion is missing. The table includes about 86,000 clones, around nine tenths detected once. The source was peripheral blood, collected on day 0 of AZD1222 vaccination. These receptor sequences come from an adult in good health.

The chain employs TRBV5-1 and TRBJ1-2; 8 nucleotides align to TRBD1. V shed 3 bases and J 9 bases; nucleotides not matched to a gene: 10. Per the germline V gene, CDR1 is SGHRS and CDR2 is YFSETQ. This CDR3 is 14 amino acids long. The CDR3 reads CASSSGTGGWSYTF. The DNA for the CDR3 is TGCGCCAGCAGCTCCGGGACAGGAGGCTGGAGCTACACCTTC.

The chain couples TRBV7-3 to TRBJ1-1, with D unclear. The CDR3 covers 13 residues. Trimming took off 3 bases at V and 1 base at J, with 6 bases between the two ends. Germline V gene lookup returns CDR1 SGHTA and CDR2 FQGTGA. The CDR3 loop reads CASSLLGNTEAFF. CDR3 coding DNA: TGTGCCAGCAGCTTGCTAGGGAACACTGAAGCTTTCTTT.

The chain has TRBV3-1 (or the pseudogene TRBV3-2) and TRBJ1-5; a possible D gene is TRBD1 (6 bases). Germline V lookup: CDR1 LGHDT, CDR2 YNNKEL (reference sequence). The CDR3 consists of 16 residues. The V and J ends lost 4 bases and 1 base respectively, with 14 bases between them. The CDR3 DNA follows: TGTGCCAGCAGCCGGGGGGGGCTTTCGAGCAATCAGCCCCAGCATTTT. Translation gives CASSRGGLSSNQPQHF.

This chain joins TRBV7-8 and TRBJ2-7; D remains ambiguous. Germline V gives CDR1 SGHVS, CDR2 FQNEAQ. The CDR3 extends over 13 amino acids. V was shortened by 6 bases and J by 3 bases, with 12 bases between the two germline ends. In DNA, the CDR3 is TGTGCCAGCAGAATCGGGTTAGACTACGAGCAGTACTTC. Residues: CASRIGLDYEQYF.

The gene calls are TRBV9 and TRBJ1-2, with D possibly matching TRBD1 (6 bases). Germline loops: CDR1 SGDLS, CDR2 YYNGEE. The CDR3 has 14 residues. V lost 4 bases and J lost 4, with 14 bases in between. CDR3 region: CASSPEDSGYGYTF. The CDR3 bases are TGTGCCAGCAGCCCTGAGGACAGCGGCTATGGCTACACCTTC. The whole variable domain, filled in from reference TRBV9 and TRBJ1-2, reads DSGVTQTPKHLITATGQRVTLRCSPRSGDLSVYWYQQSLDQGLQFLIQYYNGEERAKGNILERFSAQQFPDLHSELNLSSLELGDSALYFCASSPEDSGYGYTFGSGTRLTVV.

The chain combines TRBV7-9 with TRBJ2-7; TRBD2 agrees at 8 bases. The CDR3 consists of 19 residues. Germline V gene lookup returns CDR1 SEHNR and CDR2 FQNEAQ (reference sequence). V lost 3 bases, J lost 3 bases, and 19 bases stayed unmatched. The CDR3 sequence is CASSLQGSRGGGRHYEQYF. In nucleotides, the CDR3 is TGTGCCAGCAGCTTGCAGGGCTCCCGGGGGGGCGGGAGACACTACGAGCAGTACTTC.

This clone was counted a few times. The chain uses TRBV3-1 (or the pseudogene TRBV3-2) and TRBJ1-4; D is possibly TRBD1 (6 bases). Trimming pared 0 bases from V and 8 bases from J, leaving 13 bases between. Looked up from germline, CDR1 is LGHDT and CDR2 is YNNKEL (reference sequence). The CDR3 length is 15 residues. For the CDR3, the DNA is TGTGCCAGCAGCCAAGAAGTGGGGGGCTCGGAAAAACTGTTTTTT. It codes for CASSQEVGGSEKLFF.

The chain is built from TRBV5-1 and TRBJ1-2; 7 positions match TRBD1. V shed 1 base and J 4 bases; nucleotides not matched to a gene: 7. The CDR3 contains 15 residues. The V gene's germline CDR1 is SGHRS and CDR2 YFSETQ. The DNA of the CDR3 is TGCGCCAGCAGCTTGCAACAGGGGTCCCCCTATGGCTACACCTTC. Protein product: CASSLQQGSPYGYTF. Looking up the rest from reference TRBV5-1 and TRBJ1-2 gives the full variable domain: KAGVTQTPRYLIKTRGQQVTLSCSPISGHRSVSWYQQTPGQGLQFLFEYFSETQRNKGNFPGRFSGRQFSNSRSEMNVSTLELGDSALYLCASSLQQGSPYGYTFGSGTRLTVV.

This clone was seen once. V is TRBV5-5 and J is TRBJ2-7, with TRBD1 matching over 7 bases. There are 14 residues in the CDR3. Germline CDR1 and CDR2: SGHKS and YYEKEE (reference sequence). V lost 4 bases to trimming and J lost 4 bases; unmatched junction nucleotides: 8. Written as DNA, the CDR3 is TGTGCCAGCAGCGCGTCGTTACAGGGGTACGAGCAGTACTTC. This translates into CASSASLQGYEQYF.

The chain has TRBV2 and TRBJ1-5, with D perhaps matching TRBD1 (5 bases). V was cut by 4 bases and J by 3 bases, with 13 bases left in between. The CDR3 loop spans 15 amino acids. In germline, CDR1 is SNHLY, CDR2 FYNNEI. The CDR3 DNA reads TGTGCCAGCAGTGTGACGGGGGGGGTCAATCAGCCCCAGCATTTT. It specifies CASSVTGGVNQPQHF.

The gene calls are TRBV5-1 and TRBJ2-6; no reliable D call. V lost 2 bases, J lost 2 bases, and 8 bases lay in between. Germline CDR1 and CDR2: SGHRS and YFSETQ. The CDR3 has 15 residues. The CDR3 nucleotides read TGCGCCAGCAGCTTACAACAGACTGGGGCCAACGTCCTGACTTTC. Translated: CASSLQQTGANVLTF.

The rearrangement links TRBV7-8 to TRBJ1-6; no clear D gene. Per germline, CDR1 SGHVS and CDR2 FQNEAQ. V gave up 3 bases and J gave up 7 bases, with 13 bases separating them. This CDR3 is built from 15 residues. The CDR3 is CASSFDGSGNSPLHF. DNA for the CDR3: TGTGCCAGCAGCTTCGACGGCTCGGGAAATTCACCCCTCCACTTT.

This clone occurred once. This chain links TRBV2 with TRBJ1-2; D is perhaps TRBD1 (6 bases). V was clipped by 3 bases and J by 4 bases, with 12 bases between them. From germline, CDR1 is SNHLY and CDR2 FYNNEI. CDR3 size: 14 residues. Written as DNA, the CDR3 is TGTGCCAGCAGTGAGCTACAGGGTGGCTATGGCTACACCTTC. Translation gives CASSELQGGYGYTF.

The genes are TRBV2 and TRBJ2-3, with 8 bases fitting TRBD1. Trimming at V came to 9 bases and at J to 4 bases, leaving 6 bases not matched to a gene. CDR3 length equals 13 residues. Germline V CDR1 and CDR2: SNHLY, FYNNEI. The CDR3 DNA reads TGTGCCAGGCCGGGACAGGAAGCAGATACGCAGTATTTT. It specifies CARPGQEADTQYF.

The rearrangement links TRBV19 to TRBJ1-1, with D possibly matching TRBD1 (5 bases). V was pared by 2 bases and J by 2 bases, with 12 bases between. The CDR3 contains 15 residues. Germline loops: CDR1 LNHDA, CDR2 SQIVND (reference sequence). The CDR3 sequence: CASSISAGRNTEAFF. Written as DNA, the CDR3 is TGTGCCAGTAGTATATCGGCGGGGCGAAACACTGAAGCTTTCTTT.

This clone was counted between two and nine times. CDR3 bases: TGCGCCAGCAGTGAAGGGACTAGCTACAATGAGCAGTTCTTC. Its protein product is CASSEGTSYNEQFF. The chain has TRBV10-2 and TRBJ2-1; TRBD2 aligns across 8 bases. The CDR3 length is 14 residues. The junction had 1 base not matched to a gene; V was cut back by 3 bases and J by 3 bases. Germline V gene lookup returns CDR1 WSHSY and CDR2 SAAADI.

Written as DNA, the CDR3 is TGCGCCAGCAGCCCCGCGGGACTTCGGTTTGAGCAGTTCTTC. Translated: CASSPAGLRFEQFF. The genes are TRBV5-1 and TRBJ2-1; perhaps TRBD2 as D (6 bases). Between the trimmed V and J ends, which lost 4 bases and 9 bases, there was a span of 17 bases. The V gene's germline CDR1 is SGHRS and CDR2 YFSETQ. There are 14 residues in the CDR3.

This chain links TRBV12-3 or TRBV12-4 with TRBJ1-2; 7 bases are shared with TRBD1. Trimming took 4 bases from V and 8 from J; bases not matched to a gene: 4. CDR3 length: 12 amino acids. The CDR3 sequence: CASSSDRPGYTF. DNA of the CDR3: TGTGCCAGCAGTTCGGACAGGCCCGGCTACACCTTC.

In this sample, this clone turned up once. J is TRBJ1-2 and V is TRBV19; 7 bases line up with TRBD1. Germline V gene sequence: CDR1 LNHDA, CDR2 SQIVND (reference sequence). This CDR3 is built from 15 residues. V lost 4 bases and J lost 7; bases outside the gene matches: 12. CDR3 nucleotide sequence: TGTGCCAGTAGTACCGGACAGGTTGAACTGACTGGCTACACCTTC. Translating gives CASSTGQVELTGYTF.

The chain links TRBV5-5 to TRBJ2-3, with D unresolved. V lost 1 base to trimming and J lost 6 bases, with 9 bases between them. Germline CDR1 is SGHKS and CDR2 is YYEKEE (reference sequence). The CDR3 has 13 amino acids. CDR3: CASSLSLMDTQYF. The CDR3 coding sequence is TGTGCCAGCAGCTTGAGTCTCATGGATACGCAGTATTTT.

The chain carries TRBV6-5 and TRBJ2-7; weak D call: TRBD1 (5 bases). This CDR3 has 14 residues. V was shortened by 2 bases and J by 5 bases, with 13 bases between the two germline ends. Per germline, CDR1 MNHEY and CDR2 SVGAGI. The CDR3, as DNA: TGTGCCAGCAGTTACACTGGGGCGCAAGACGAGCAGTACTTC. Its protein is CASSYTGAQDEQYF.

The chain carries TRBV10-3 and TRBJ2-1, with D possibly TRBD1 on 6 matching bases. Trimming took off 2 bases at V and 9 bases at J, with 14 bases between the two ends. CDR1 and CDR2 (germline): ENHRY, SYGVKD. The CDR3 loop spans 14 amino acids. CDR3 sequence reads: CAISEAIQGSEQFF. The CDR3 nucleotides are TGTGCCATCAGTGAGGCCATACAGGGCAGTGAGCAGTTCTTC.

This chain connects TRBV6-5 to TRBJ2-7; 9 nucleotides agree with TRBD1. After removal of 0 bases from V and 4 bases from J, the junction contained 4 bases not matched to a gene. The V gene's germline CDR1 is MNHEY and CDR2 SVGAGI. The length of the CDR3 is 15 residues. The CDR3 spells CASSYSVQGAYEQYF. The CDR3 bases are TGTGCCAGCAGTTACTCGGTACAGGGGGCATACGAGCAGTACTTC.

The genes are TRBV6-5 and TRBJ1-5; weak D call: TRBD1 (6 bases). Trimming stripped 0 bases from V and 4 bases from J, with 10 bases between. Germline assignment: CDR1 MNHEY and CDR2 SVGAGI. The CDR3 extends over 15 amino acids. The CDR3 DNA reads TGTGCCAGCAGTTACTCGACAGGAAGGAATCAGCCCCAGCATTTT. Translating it yields CASSYSTGRNQPQHF.

J is TRBJ2-1 and V is TRBV5-4, with 13 positions matching TRBD2. This CDR3 comprises 16 residues. The trim removed 4 bases at V and 8 bases at J, leaving 9 bases unmatched. The germline V gene encodes CDR1 SGHNT and CDR2 YYREEE (reference sequence). The CDR3 loop is CASSLRTSGSIHEQFF. CDR3 coding DNA: TGTGCCAGCAGCCTACGGACTAGCGGGAGTATCCATGAGCAGTTCTTC.

The CDR3 loop reads CASTVEGRGGVWAFF. The CDR3 DNA is TGTGCCAGCACCGTTGAAGGCCGGGGAGGAGTGTGGGCTTTCTTT. V is TRBV28 and J is TRBJ1-1; D is undetermined. Trimming pared 7 bases from V and 11 bases from J, leaving 26 bases between. Per the germline V gene, CDR1 is MDHEN and CDR2 is SYDVKM. The CDR3 totals 15 residues.

The chain is built from TRBV27 and TRBJ1-6; D is unclear. The V gene's germline CDR1 is MNHEY and CDR2 SMNVEV (reference sequence). Deletions cut 5 bases from V and 2 bases from J, with 10 bases between. This CDR3 contains 15 residues. This chain's CDR3 is CASSVRAAYNSPLHF. CDR3 bases: TGTGCCAGCAGTGTCCGGGCTGCCTATAATTCACCCCTCCACTTT.